This T cell receptor (beta chain) was recorded in a study of blood T cell repertoires in COVID-19. The CDR3 is 14 residues long. Germline V CDR1 and CDR2: SEHNR, FQNEAQ (reference sequence). The ends were cut back, 1 base at V and 7 bases at J, with 10 bases in the middle. Measured with immunoSEQ multiplex PCR; TCRdb has only the in-frame clones, and not every one. The table includes some 110,000 clones, roughly 80% detected once. This sequence joins TRBV7-9 and TRBJ2-2; D unclear. Specimen: peripheral blood. The source of this sequence is a man in his sixties with acute or convalescent COVID-19. CDR3 protein: CASSLVLDGGELFF. For the CDR3, the DNA is TGTGCCAGCAGCTTAGTCTTAGATGGCGGGGAGCTGTTTTTT.